The entry below describes one T cell receptor beta chain. Seattle's enrolled individuals joined amid active infection and were then monitored longitudinally. The CDR3 spans 14 residues. J gave up 2 bases and V 7 bases, and 5 bases lay outside the gene matches. The germline CDR1 and CDR2 sequences are MDHEN and SYDVKM. Some clones are missing from TCRdb's copy, which holds only in-frame ones; the method was immunoSEQ multiplex PCR. The profile shows 220,000 or so clones, about 86% of them singletons. These data originate in a study of blood T cell repertoires in COVID-19. On the study more broadly: There were acute and convalescent COVID-19 samples, and they came from the United States, Italy and Spain. Nucleic acid was either cDNA or gDNA, and it came from T cells, B-cell-depleted T cells, or PBMCs.

The chain has TRBV28 and TRBJ2-3; the match to TRBD2 covers 8 bases. Specimen: peripheral blood. This TCR was sampled from a woman in her forties or fifties with COVID-19, enrolled during active disease. CDR3 nucleotides: TGTGCCAGCAACTCGGGGGGGCCCACAGATACGCAGTATTTT. It yields the protein CASNSGGPTDTQYF.